This T cell receptor beta chain stems from a study of T cell responses to AZD1222 COVID-19 vaccine. Overall study context: Combined were second doses at about 4 or about 12 weeks.

The assay was immunoSEQ multiplex PCR, and TCRdb's table has in-frame clones only and misses some. This table holds 180,000 or so clones, around 94% found once. Whole-study findings and limits: With two AZD1222 doses given, Spike-specific TCR breadth and depth both rose. Just a handful of people given AZD1222 tested seropositive at baseline.

In regard to this clone: Its antigen is undetermined.

The CDR3 is made up of 12 amino acids. From germline, CDR1 is LNHNV and CDR2 YYDKDF (reference sequence). V was trimmed by 3 bases and J by 7 bases, leaving 7 bases between them. Source: peripheral blood, taken on day 0 of AZD1222 vaccination. This sequence joins TRBV15 and TRBJ1-5; the D is unclear. The receptor was isolated from an adult in good health. The CDR3 reads CATSSFGQPQHF. As DNA, the CDR3 is TGTGCCACCAGCAGTTTCGGGCAGCCCCAGCATTTT.